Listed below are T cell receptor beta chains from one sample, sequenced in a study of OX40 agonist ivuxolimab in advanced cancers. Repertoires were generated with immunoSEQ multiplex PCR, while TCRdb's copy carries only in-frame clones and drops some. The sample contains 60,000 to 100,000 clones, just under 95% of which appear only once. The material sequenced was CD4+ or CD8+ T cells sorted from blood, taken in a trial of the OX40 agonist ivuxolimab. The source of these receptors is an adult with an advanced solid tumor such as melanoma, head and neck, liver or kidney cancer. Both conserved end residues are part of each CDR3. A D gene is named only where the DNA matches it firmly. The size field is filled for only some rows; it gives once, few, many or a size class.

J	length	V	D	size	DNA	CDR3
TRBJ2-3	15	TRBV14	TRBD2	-	TGTGCCAGCAGCCACGGGACTAGCGGGGCAGATACGCAGTATTTT	CASSHGTSGADTQYF
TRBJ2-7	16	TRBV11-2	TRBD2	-	TGTGCCAGCAGCTTCCTGGCTAGCGGGGACTCCTACGAGCAGTACTTC	CASSFLASGDSYEQYF
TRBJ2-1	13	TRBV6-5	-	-	TGTGCCAGCAGTTACGGGGGACTCAATGAGCAGTTCTTC	CASSYGGLNEQFF
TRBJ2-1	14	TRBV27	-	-	TGTGCCAGCAGTTTATTAGGAGGGACTAATGAGCAGTTCTTC	CASSLLGGTNEQFF
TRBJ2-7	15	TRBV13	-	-	TGTGCCAGCAGCTTATCTCCCGATAGAATCGACGAGCAGTACTTC	CASSLSPDRIDEQYF
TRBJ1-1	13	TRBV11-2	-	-	TGTGCCAGCAGCTCCACGGACGGCTTCGAAGCTTTCTTT	CASSSTDGFEAFF
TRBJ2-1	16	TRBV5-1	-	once	TGCGCCAGCAGCTCTCTACTAGCAGCGGATTACAATGAGCAGTTCTTC	CASSSLLAADYNEQFF
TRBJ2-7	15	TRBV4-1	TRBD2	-	TGCGCCAGCAGCCAAGCTAGCGGTAGCTCCTACGAGCAGTACTTC	CASSQASGSSYEQYF
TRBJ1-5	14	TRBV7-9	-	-	TGTGCCAGCAGCTTAGGGGGAGGGTATCAGCCCCAGCATTTT	CASSLGGGYQPQHF
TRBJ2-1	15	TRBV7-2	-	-	TGTGCCAGCAGCTGGGGCCCAATGAGGGAAAATGAGCAGTTCTTC	CASSWGPMRENEQFF
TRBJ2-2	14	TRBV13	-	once	TGTGCCAGCAGCTTAGGGGGCTCGCATGGGGAGCTGTTTTTT	CASSLGGSHGELFF
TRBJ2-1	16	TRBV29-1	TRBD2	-	TGCAGCGTTGAGGCTAGCGGGGGGCAAGAGTACAATGAGCAGTTCTTC	CSVEASGGQEYNEQFF
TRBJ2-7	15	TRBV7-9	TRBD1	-	TGTGCCAGCAGCTTTGTCGGGACAGGGGGCTACGAGCAGTACTTC	CASSFVGTGGYEQYF
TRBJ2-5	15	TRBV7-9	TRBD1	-	TGTGCCAGCAGCTTCCTGGGACAGGGAAAAGAGACCCAGTACTTC	CASSFLGQGKETQYF
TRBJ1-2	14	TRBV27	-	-	TGTGCCAGCAGTCCCACCCTGGGGGCGGAGGGCTACACCTTC	CASSPTLGAEGYTF
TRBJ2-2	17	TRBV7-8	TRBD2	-	TGTGCCAGCCCTCGGGGTGGGACTAGCGGGACCGCCGGGGAGCTGTTTTTT	CASPRGGTSGTAGELFF
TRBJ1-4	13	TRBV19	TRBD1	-	TGTGCCAACATAGGACAGGGAGGTGAAAAACTGTTTTTT	CANIGQGGEKLFF
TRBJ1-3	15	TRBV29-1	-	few	TGCAGCGTTGCGGGTGGACAGCTCTCTGGAAACACCATATATTTT	CSVAGGQLSGNTIYF
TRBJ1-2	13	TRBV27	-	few	TGTGCCAGCAAAGAGACAGGCCTGGATGGCTACACCTTC	CASKETGLDGYTF
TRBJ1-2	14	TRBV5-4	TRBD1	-	TGTGCCAGCAGCTGGGGGACAGCGGACTATGGCTACACCTTC	CASSWGTADYGYTF
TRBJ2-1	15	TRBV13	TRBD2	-	TGTGCCAGCAGCTTCGTCGGGGGGGCCTCGAATGAGCAGTTCTTC	CASSFVGGASNEQFF
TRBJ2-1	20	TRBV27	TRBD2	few	TGTGTTCCGCCGACTAGCGGGGGAACGCTCCTAGCTCGCTCCTACAATGAGCAGTTCTTC	CVPPTSGGTLLARSYNEQFF
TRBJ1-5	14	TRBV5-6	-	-	TGTGCCAGCAGCTCCCACGGGGGATATCAGCCCCAGCATTTT	CASSSHGGYQPQHF
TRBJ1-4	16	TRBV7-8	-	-	TGTGCCAGCAGCTTACATCCGGACGTCGGAGGTGAAAAACTGTTTTTT	CASSLHPDVGGEKLFF
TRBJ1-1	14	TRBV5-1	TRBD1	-	TGCGCCAGCAGCTCCGACAGGGTTGACACTGAAGCTTTCTTT	CASSSDRVDTEAFF
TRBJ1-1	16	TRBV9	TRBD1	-	TGTGCCAGCAGCGACGGGACAGTTTTTGGGAACACTGAAGCTTTCTTT	CASSDGTVFGNTEAFF
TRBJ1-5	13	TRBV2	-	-	TGTGCCAGTGTCCCGGCTGGCAATCAGCCCCAGCATTTT	CASVPAGNQPQHF
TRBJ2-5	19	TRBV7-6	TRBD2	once	TGTGCCAGCAGCTCACTAGGGACTAGCGGGGGGCGGAATTCGGAGACCCAGTACTTC	CASSSLGTSGGRNSETQYF
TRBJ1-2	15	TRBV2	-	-	TGTGCCAGCACCCAAGGGGTCGGCAGCCTCTATGGCTACACCTTC	CASTQGVGSLYGYTF
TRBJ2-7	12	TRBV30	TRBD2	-	TGTGCCTGCGCGGGGGGGACGTACGAGCAGTACTTC	CACAGGTYEQYF
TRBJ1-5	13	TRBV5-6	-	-	TGTGCCAGCAGCTTGCAGGGCAATCAGCCCCAGCATTTT	CASSLQGNQPQHF
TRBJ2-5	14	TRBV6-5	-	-	TGTGCCAGCAGTTACTCCGAAGGAGGAGAGACCCAGTACTTC	CASSYSEGGETQYF
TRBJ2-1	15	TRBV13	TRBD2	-	TGTGCCAGCAGCTTAGCGGCGGGGGGGTACAATGAGCAGTTCTTC	CASSLAAGGYNEQFF
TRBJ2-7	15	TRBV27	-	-	TGTGCCAGCAGCGATACCCCTGACAGACCCTACGAGCAGTACTTC	CASSDTPDRPYEQYF
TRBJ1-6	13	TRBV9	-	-	TGTGCCAGCAGCGAGGAGGTTAATTCACCCCTCCACTTT	CASSEEVNSPLHF
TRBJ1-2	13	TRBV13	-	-	TGTGCCAGCAGCTTAGGGCTGGGCGATGGCTACACCTTC	CASSLGLGDGYTF
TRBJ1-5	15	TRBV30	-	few	TGTGCCTGGAGTGCCCCGGACAGCGCTTCGGGACCCCAGCATTTT	CAWSAPDSASGPQHF
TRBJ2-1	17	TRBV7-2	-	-	TGTGCCAGCAGCTTATCCGGGGCCCTCACCACGGGGAATGAGCAGTTCTTC	CASSLSGALTTGNEQFF
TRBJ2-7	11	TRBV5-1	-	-	TGCGCCAGCAGTCCAGGGGTCGAGCAGTACTTC	CASSPGVEQYF
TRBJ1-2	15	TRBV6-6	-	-	TGTGCCAGCAGCCATACCCCCGGGACTACCTATGGCTACACCTTC	CASSHTPGTTYGYTF
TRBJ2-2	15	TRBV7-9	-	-	TGTGCCAGCAGCTTAGTGGGGTCCCACACCGGGGAGCTGTTTTTT	CASSLVGSHTGELFF
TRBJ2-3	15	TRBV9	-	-	TGTGCCAGCAGCGTAGAAGGGGTAGGGACAGATACGCAGTATTTT	CASSVEGVGTDTQYF
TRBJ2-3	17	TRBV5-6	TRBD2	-	TGTGCCAGCAGCCCTGGACTAGCGGGGGGGACTCCAGATACGCAGTATTTT	CASSPGLAGGTPDTQYF
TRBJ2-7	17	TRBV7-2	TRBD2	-	TGTGCCAGCAGCTTAAATCTAGCGGGGGCCCCCTCCTACGAGCAGTACTTC	CASSLNLAGAPSYEQYF
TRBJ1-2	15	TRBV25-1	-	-	TGTGCCAGCAGTGAAAGGGTCGGGGGGATGGGCGGCTACACCTTC	CASSERVGGMGGYTF
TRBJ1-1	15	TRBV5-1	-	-	TGCGCCAGCAGCCCTAGGACAGCCCGGAACACTGAAGCTTTCTTT	CASSPRTARNTEAFF
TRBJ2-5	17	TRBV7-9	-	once	TGTGCCAGCAGCTTAGACGATGCGGCCAGCCCCAGGGAGACCCAGTACTTC	CASSLDDAASPRETQYF
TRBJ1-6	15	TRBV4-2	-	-	TGTGCCAGCAGCCAAGTGACAGTAGGCAATTCACCCCTCCACTTT	CASSQVTVGNSPLHF
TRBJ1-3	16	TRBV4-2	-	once	TGTGCCAGCAGCCAATGGGGAGGCCTCTCTGGAAACACCATATATTTT	CASSQWGGLSGNTIYF
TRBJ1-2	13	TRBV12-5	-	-	TGTGCTAGTGCCTACGGGGGTGACTTTGGCTACACCTTC	CASAYGGDFGYTF